The T cell receptor (beta chain) described here comes from a study of T cells expressing NK-cell markers. Findings and limits, study-wide: These clonotypes, the leaders elsewhere, also led the CD3+CD56-NKG2C+ fraction in a handful of donors.

The length of the CDR3 is 14 residues. Germline CDR1 reads SGHRS; CDR2 reads YFSETQ. TCRdb reprocessed the 5' RACE reads and stores each CDR3 protein as one record, lacking DNA. This sample's clone table lists 300,000 or so distinct CDR3 sequences. As regards this clonotype: The antigen is unknown.

The specimen sequenced was blood T cells: a sorted CD56 or NKG2C T cell subset, CD4+ or CD8+ T cells, or bulk PBMC T cells (not recorded which). The source is a woman aged 18 to 69 in good health. The rearrangement links TRBV5-1 to TRBJ1-5; the D gene TCRdb calls, TRBD1, cannot be checked with no DNA. CDR3 protein: CASSPGTGYQPQHF.